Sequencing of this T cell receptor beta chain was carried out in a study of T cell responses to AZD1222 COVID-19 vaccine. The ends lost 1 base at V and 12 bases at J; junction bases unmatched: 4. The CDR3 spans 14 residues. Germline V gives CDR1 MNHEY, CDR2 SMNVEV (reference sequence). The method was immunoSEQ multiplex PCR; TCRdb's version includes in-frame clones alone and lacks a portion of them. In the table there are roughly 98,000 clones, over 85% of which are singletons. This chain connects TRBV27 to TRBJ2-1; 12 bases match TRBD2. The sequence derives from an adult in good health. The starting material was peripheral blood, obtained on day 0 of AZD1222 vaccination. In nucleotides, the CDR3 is TGTGCCAGCAGTTTATGGCCTAGCGGGAGGGTGCAGTTCTTC. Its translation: CASSLWPSGRVQFF.